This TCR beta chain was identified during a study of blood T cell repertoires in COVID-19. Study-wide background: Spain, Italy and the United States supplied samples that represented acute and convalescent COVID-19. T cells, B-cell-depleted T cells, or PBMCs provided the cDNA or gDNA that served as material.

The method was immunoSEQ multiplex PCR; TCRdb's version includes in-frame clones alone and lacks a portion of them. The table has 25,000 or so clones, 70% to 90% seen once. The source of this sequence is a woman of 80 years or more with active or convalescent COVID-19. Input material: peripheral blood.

As DNA, the CDR3 is TGCGCCAGCAGCTGGGGGACTAGCGGGAGGCGCAATGAGCAGTTCTTC. Protein product: CASSWGTSGRRNEQFF. This sequence joins TRBV5-1 and TRBJ2-1, with 15 bases aligning to TRBD2. The germline gives CDR1 SGHRS, CDR2 YFSETQ. With 3 bases clipped from V and 6 bases from J, the junction kept 4 bases outside the gene matches. The CDR3 is 16 amino acids. Full variable domain (remainder filled in from reference TRBV5-1 and TRBJ2-1): KAGVTQTPRYLIKTRGQQVTLSCSPISGHRSVSWYQQTPGQGLQFLFEYFSETQRNKGNFPGRFSGRQFSNSRSEMNVSTLELGDSALYLCASSWGTSGRRNEQFFGPGTRLTVL.